This T cell receptor beta chain was captured in a study of cytomegalovirus exposure and HLA in healthy donors. V trimming: 6 bases; J trimming: 7 bases; junction bases outside the gene matches: 8. The germline CDR1 and CDR2 sequences are KGHSH and LQKENI. The CDR3 contains 15 residues. Use of 60 Vbeta and 13 Jbeta primers characterized the PCR. This table comes from immunoSEQ multiplex PCR, and its TCRdb copy is limited to in-frame clones, with some not included. Found here are 140,000 or so clones, roughly a tenth of them singletons; the top ten hold less than 2%. The source material was PBMCs. The receptor's source is a male donor in good health and CMV-seronegative. This chain links TRBV18 with TRBJ2-2, with 10 bases fitting TRBD2. CDR3 sequence (DNA): TGTGCCAGCTCGCAGAGCGGGGGGGCCGTCGGGGAGCTGTTTTTT. Translating it yields CASSQSGGAVGELFF.